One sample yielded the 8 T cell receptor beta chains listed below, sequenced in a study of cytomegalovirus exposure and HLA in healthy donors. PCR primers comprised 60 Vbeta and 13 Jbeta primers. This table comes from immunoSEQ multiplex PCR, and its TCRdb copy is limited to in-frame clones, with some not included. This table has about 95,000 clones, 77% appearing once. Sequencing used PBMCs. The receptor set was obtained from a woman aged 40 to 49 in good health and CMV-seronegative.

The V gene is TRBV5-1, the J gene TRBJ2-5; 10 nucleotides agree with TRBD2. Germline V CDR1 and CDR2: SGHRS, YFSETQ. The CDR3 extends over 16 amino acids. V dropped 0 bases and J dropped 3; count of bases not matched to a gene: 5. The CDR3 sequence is CASSLGLAGGEETQYF. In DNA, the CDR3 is TGCGCCAGCAGCTTGGGGTTAGCGGGGGGTGAAGAGACCCAGTACTTC.

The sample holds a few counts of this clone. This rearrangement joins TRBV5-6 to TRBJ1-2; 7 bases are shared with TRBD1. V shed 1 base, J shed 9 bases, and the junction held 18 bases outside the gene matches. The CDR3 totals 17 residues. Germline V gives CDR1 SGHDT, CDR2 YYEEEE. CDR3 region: CASSLLEMSHRGGRYTF. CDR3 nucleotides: TGTGCCAGCAGCTTGCTGGAGATGAGTCACAGGGGCGGTCGCTACACCTTC.

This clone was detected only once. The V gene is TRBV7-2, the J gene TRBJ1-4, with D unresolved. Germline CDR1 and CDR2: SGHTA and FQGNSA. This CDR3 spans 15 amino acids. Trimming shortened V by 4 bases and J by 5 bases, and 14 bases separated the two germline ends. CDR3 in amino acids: CASSSRSGGNEKLFF. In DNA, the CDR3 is TGTGCCAGCAGCTCCCGGTCAGGAGGAAATGAAAAACTGTTTTTT. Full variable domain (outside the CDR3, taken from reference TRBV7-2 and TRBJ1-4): GAGVSQSPSNKVTEKGKDVELRCDPISGHTALYWYRQSLGQGLEFLIYFQGNSAPDKSGLPSDRFSAERTGGSVSTLTIQRTQQEDSAVYLCASSSRSGGNEKLFFGSGTQLSVL.

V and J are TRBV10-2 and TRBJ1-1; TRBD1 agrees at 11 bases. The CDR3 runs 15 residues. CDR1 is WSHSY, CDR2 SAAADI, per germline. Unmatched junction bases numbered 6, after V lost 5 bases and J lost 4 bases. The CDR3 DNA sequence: TGCGCCAGCAGTTCTTTAGGGACAGGGGGCACTGAAGCTTTCTTT. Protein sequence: CASSSLGTGGTEAFF.

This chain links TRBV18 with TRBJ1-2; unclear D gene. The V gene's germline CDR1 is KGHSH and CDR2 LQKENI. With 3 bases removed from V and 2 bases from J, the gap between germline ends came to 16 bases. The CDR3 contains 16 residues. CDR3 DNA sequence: TGTGCCAGCTCACCTCAACTACGGACGGGAAACTATGGCTACACCTTC. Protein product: CASSPQLRTGNYGYTF.

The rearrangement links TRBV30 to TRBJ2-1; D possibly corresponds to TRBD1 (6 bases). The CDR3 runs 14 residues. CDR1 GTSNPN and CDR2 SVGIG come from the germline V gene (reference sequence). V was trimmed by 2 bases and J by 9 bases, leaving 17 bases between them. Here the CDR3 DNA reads TGTGCCTGGAGTAGAGGGGGAGTGGTCGGTGAGCAGTTCTTC. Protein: CAWSRGGVVGEQFF.

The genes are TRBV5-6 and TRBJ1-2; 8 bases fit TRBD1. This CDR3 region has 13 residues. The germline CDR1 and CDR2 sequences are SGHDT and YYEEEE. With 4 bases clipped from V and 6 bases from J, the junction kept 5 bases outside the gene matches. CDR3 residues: CASSPTGENGYTF. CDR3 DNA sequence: TGTGCCAGCAGCCCGACAGGGGAGAATGGCTACACCTTC.

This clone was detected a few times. CDR3: CASSFQGAFNQPQHF. The CDR3 DNA reads TGTGCCAGCAGTTTCCAGGGGGCCTTCAATCAGCCCCAGCATTTT. V gene TRBV6-6 combines with J gene TRBJ1-5; 8 bases map to TRBD1. V dropped 4 bases and J dropped 3; count of bases not matched to a gene: 5. The germline gives CDR1 MNHNY, CDR2 SVGAGI (reference sequence). This CDR3 is built from 15 residues.